The entry below gives a single TCR beta chain sequence along with its context. Its antigen remains unidentified. This specimen comes from a study of CD8 T cells in Susac syndrome. cDNA came from about 0.51 to 1 ug RNA primed by random hexamers. Amplification of TCR beta CDR3 across 54 Vbeta and 13 Jbeta was performed with immunoSEQ multiplex PCR. TCRdb ran MiXCR on the immunoSEQ multiplex PCR reads and lists one entry per CDR3 protein. This sample has tens of thousands of distinct CDR3 sequences, with 85% to 95% found just once. The study, taken as a whole, reports: As acknowledged by the study, its TCR sequencing and HLA analysis included a relatively small number of individuals.

The CDR3 sequence is 18 residues long. The V gene's germline CDR1 is DFQATT and CDR2 SNEGSKA (reference sequence). The trim removed 1 base at V and 1 base at J, leaving 14 bases unmatched. Sequencing of TCR beta was carried out in blood CD8+ and CD4+ T cells. The TEMRA cells underwent FACS enrichment, while the CD8+ and CD4+ T cells underwent negative isolation. This chain joins TRBV20-1 and TRBJ2-7; 9 bases align to TRBD2. The material sequenced was CD8+ T cells from PBMCs. The receptor comes from a human donor in good health. CDR3 sequence reads: CSARAWPARGGVSYEQYF. The CDR3 nucleotides are TGCAGTGCTAGAGCTTGGCCCGCCCGCGGGGGGGTATCCTACGAGCAGTACTTC.